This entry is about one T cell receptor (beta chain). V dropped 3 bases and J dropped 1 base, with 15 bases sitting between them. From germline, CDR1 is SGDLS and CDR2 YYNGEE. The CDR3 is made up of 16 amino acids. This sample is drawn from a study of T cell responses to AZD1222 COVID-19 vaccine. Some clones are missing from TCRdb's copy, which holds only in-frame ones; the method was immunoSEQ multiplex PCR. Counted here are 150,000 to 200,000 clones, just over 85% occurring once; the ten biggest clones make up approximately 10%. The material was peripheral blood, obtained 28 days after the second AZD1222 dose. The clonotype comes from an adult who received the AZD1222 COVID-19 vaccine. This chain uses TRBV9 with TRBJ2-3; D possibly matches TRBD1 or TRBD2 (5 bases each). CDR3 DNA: TGTGCCAGCAGCGCGAACCGGGACCACCGCACAGATACGCAGTATTTT. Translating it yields CASSANRDHRTDTQYF.